This TCR beta chain comes out of a study of T cell responses to AZD1222 COVID-19 vaccine. The method was immunoSEQ multiplex PCR; TCRdb's version includes in-frame clones alone and lacks a portion of them. The repertoire consists of about 150,000 clones, with roughly 90% occurring once and the leading ten covering 2.5% to 4%. This CDR3 region has 10 residues. V was cut by 7 bases and J by 4 bases, with 5 bases left in between. Germline V gene lookup returns CDR1 SGDLS and CDR2 YYNGEE. Sequences were derived from peripheral blood, sampled 28 days after the second AZD1222 dose. This sequence joins TRBV9 and TRBJ1-1; D ambiguous. This TCR was sampled from an adult who received the AZD1222 COVID-19 vaccine. CDR3 region: CASGPTEAFF. CDR3 nucleotides: TGTGCCAGCGGGCCCACTGAAGCTTTCTTT.